The following is a TCR beta chain sequence with its context. Antigen: not known. The source of the sample is a study of shared clonotypes between healthy human individuals. Study findings and constraints: In contrast to clonotypes shared by all four donors, non-shared clonotypes had lower generation probabilities.

Germline V lookup: CDR1 MNHNY, CDR2 SVGAGI (reference sequence). Trimming removed 6 bases from V and 6 bases from J, with 14 bases in between. This CDR3 comprises 13 residues. Assay execution proceeded at the deep level. Investigators spread the genomic DNA of each subset evenly over several immunoSEQ plates. DNA at around 210 ng, around 30,000 T cell genomes, went into sorted-subset replicate PCRs. Measured with immunoSEQ multiplex PCR; TCRdb has only the in-frame clones, and not every one. Here the sample spans more than 2,000,000 clones, just over 90% being singletons. The clonotype comes from a young man in good health. The sample was naive CD4+ T cells sorted from blood. Specified subset: CD45RA+ positively selected. The rearrangement joins TRBV6-6 to TRBJ1-2; D is perhaps TRBD1 (6 bases). As DNA, the CDR3 is TGTGCCAGCAGCCGATCGTCAGGGGATGGCTACACCTTC. Its protein is CASSRSSGDGYTF.